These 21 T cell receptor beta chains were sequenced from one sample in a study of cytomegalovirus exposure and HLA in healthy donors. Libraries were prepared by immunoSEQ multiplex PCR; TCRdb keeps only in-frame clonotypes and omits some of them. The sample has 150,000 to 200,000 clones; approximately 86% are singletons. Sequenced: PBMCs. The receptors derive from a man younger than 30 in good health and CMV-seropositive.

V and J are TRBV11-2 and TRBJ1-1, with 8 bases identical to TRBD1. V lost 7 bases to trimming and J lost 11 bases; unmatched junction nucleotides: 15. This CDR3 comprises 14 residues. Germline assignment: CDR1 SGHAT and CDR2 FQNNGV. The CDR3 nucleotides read TGTGCCAGCACTAATCCCGACAGGGGCTTTCGGGCTTTCTTT. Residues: CASTNPDRGFRAFF.

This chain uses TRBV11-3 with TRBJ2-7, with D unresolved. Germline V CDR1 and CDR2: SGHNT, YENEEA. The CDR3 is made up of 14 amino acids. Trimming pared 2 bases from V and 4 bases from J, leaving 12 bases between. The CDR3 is CASSLSHRPYEQYF. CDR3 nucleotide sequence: TGTGCCAGCAGCTTATCCCACAGACCGTACGAGCAGTACTTC.

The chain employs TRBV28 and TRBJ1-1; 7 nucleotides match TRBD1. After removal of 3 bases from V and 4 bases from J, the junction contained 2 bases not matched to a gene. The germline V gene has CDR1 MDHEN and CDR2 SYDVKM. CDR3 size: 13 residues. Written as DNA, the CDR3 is TGTGCCAGCAGTTTTTCAGGGGGCACTGAAGCTTTCTTT. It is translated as CASSFSGGTEAFF. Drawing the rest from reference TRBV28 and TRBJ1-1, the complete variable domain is DVKVTQSSRYLVKRTGEKVFLECVQDMDHENMFWYRQDPGLGLRLIYFSYDVKMKEKGDIPEGYSVSREKKERFSLILESASTNQTSMYLCASSFSGGTEAFFGQGTRLTVV.

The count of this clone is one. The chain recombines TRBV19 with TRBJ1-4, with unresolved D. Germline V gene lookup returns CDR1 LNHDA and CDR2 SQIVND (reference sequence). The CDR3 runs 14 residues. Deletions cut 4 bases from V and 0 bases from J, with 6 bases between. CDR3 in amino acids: CASSNYATNEKLFF. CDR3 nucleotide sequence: TGTGCCAGTAGTAATTATGCAACTAATGAAAAACTGTTTTTT.

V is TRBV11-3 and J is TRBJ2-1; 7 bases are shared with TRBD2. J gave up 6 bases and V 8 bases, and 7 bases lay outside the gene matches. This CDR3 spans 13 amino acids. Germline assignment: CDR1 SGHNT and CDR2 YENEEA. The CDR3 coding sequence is TGTGCCAGCTCTACGGGGGGTACCAATGAGCAGTTCTTC. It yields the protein CASSTGGTNEQFF. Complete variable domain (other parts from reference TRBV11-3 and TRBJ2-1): EAGVVQSPRYKIIEKKQPVAFWCNPISGHNTLYWYLQNLGQGPELLIRYENEEAVDDSQLPKDRFSAERLKGVDSTLKIQPAELGDSAVYLCASSTGGTNEQFFGPGTRLTVL.

The DNA of the CDR3 is TGTGCCAGCACCATGGGCCCGAATACGCAGTATTTT. Residues: CASTMGPNTQYF. This rearrangement joins TRBV25-1 to TRBJ2-3; no reliable D call. CDR3 length equals 12 residues. Per germline, CDR1 MGHDK and CDR2 SYGVNS. The ends were cut back, 7 bases at V and 7 bases at J, with 12 bases in the middle.

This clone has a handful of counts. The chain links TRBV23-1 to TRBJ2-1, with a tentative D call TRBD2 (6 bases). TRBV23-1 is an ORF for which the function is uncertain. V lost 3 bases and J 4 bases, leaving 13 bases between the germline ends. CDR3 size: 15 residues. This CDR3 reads CASSHGGTPYNEQFF. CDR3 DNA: TGCGCCAGCAGTCATGGCGGGACGCCATACAATGAGCAGTTCTTC.

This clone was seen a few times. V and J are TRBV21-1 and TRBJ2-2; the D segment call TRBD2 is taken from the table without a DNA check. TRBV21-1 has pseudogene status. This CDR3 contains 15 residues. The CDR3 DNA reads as TGTGCCAGCAGCAAGGCCCGTGGAGCCCCCGGGGAGCTGTTTTTT. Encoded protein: CASSKARGAPGELFF.

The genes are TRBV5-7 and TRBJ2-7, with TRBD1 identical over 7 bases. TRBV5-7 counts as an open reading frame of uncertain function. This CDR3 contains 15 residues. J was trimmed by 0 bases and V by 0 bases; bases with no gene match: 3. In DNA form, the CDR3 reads TGTGCCAGCAGCTTGGCCAGGGGGAACTCCTACGAGCAGTACTTC. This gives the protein CASSLARGNSYEQYF.

Here the CDR3 reads CSVEDQGAEIDGYTF. As DNA, the CDR3 is TGCAGCGTTGAAGATCAGGGGGCAGAGATAGATGGCTACACCTTC. The chain recombines TRBV29-1 with TRBJ1-2; 8 nucleotides agree with TRBD1. V lost 0 bases to trimming and J lost 6 bases; unmatched junction nucleotides: 9. Germline loops: CDR1 SQVTM, CDR2 ANQGSEA. CDR3 length: 15 amino acids.

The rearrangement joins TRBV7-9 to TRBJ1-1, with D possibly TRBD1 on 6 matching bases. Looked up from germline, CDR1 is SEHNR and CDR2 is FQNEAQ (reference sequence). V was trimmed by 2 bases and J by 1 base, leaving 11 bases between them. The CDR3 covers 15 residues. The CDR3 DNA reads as TGTGCCAGCAGCTTATCGGGACATTCGAACACTGAAGCTTTCTTT. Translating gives CASSLSGHSNTEAFF.

The CDR3 loop reads CASSRDSTGQYF. The CDR3 coding sequence is TGTGCCAGCAGCCGTGACAGTACGGGGCAGTACTTC. The chain has TRBV7-2 and TRBJ2-7; a weak D match, TRBD1 (5 bases). The CDR3 consists of 12 residues. Germline assignment: CDR1 SGHTA and CDR2 FQGNSA. With 5 bases removed from V and 9 bases from J, the gap between germline ends came to 14 bases.

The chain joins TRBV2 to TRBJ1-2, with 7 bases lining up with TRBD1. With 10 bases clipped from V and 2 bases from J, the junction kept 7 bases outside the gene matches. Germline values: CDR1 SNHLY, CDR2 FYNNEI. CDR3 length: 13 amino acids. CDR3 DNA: TGTGCCAACCTTAAGGACAGGAACTATGGCTACACCTTC. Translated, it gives CANLKDRNYGYTF.

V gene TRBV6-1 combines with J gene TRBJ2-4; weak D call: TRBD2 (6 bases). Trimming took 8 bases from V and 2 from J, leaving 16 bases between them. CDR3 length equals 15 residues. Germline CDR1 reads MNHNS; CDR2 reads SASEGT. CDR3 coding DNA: TGTGCCAGCGGGAGGACGGGAGATTCCAAAAACATTCAGTACTTC. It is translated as CASGRTGDSKNIQYF.

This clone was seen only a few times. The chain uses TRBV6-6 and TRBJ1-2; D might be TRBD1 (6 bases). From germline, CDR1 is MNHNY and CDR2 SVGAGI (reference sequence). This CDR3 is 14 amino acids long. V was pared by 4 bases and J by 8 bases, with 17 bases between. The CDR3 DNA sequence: TGTGCCAGCAGTTTCCCCGGACAGATAGAAGGCTACACCTTC. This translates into CASSFPGQIEGYTF.

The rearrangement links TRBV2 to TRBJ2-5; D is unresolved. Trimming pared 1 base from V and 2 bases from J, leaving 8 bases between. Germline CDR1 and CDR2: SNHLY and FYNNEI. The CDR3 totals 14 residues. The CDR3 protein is CASSEGRYQETQYF. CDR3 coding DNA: TGTGCCAGCAGTGAAGGGCGGTATCAAGAGACCCAGTACTTC.

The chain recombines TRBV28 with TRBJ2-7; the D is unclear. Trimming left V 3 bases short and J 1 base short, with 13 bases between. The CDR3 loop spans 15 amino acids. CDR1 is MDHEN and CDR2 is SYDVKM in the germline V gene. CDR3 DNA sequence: TGTGCCAGCAGTTTTGGAACAGCCTTATCCTACGAGCAGTACTTC. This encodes CASSFGTALSYEQYF.

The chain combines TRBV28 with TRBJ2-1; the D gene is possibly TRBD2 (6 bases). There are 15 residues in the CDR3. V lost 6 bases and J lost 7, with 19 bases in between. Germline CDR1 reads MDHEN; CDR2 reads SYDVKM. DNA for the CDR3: TGTGCCAGCAGCCTCGAGCCGGCGAGCGGGAATGAGCAGTTCTTC. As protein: CASSLEPASGNEQFF. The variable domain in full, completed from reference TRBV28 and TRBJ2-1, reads DVKVTQSSRYLVKRTGEKVFLECVQDMDHENMFWYRQDPGLGLRLIYFSYDVKMKEKGDIPEGYSVSREKKERFSLILESASTNQTSMYLCASSLEPASGNEQFFGPGTRLTVL.

This CDR3 is CASSEGGSYSNQPQHF. The DNA for the CDR3 is TGTGCCAGCAGTGAAGGAGGGAGCTATAGCAATCAGCCCCAGCATTTT. This sequence joins TRBV6-1 and TRBJ1-5; no clear D. Germline V gene sequence: CDR1 MNHNS, CDR2 SASEGT. The V and J ends lost 1 base and 0 bases respectively, with 10 bases between them. The CDR3 extends over 16 amino acids.

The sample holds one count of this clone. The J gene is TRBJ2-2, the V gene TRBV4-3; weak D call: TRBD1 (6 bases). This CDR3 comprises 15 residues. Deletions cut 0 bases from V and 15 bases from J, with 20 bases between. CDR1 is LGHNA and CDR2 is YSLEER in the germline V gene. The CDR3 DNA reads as TGCGCCAGCAGCCAAGATGTATCCGGGACCCAGGGGATGTTTTTT. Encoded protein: CASSQDVSGTQGMFF.

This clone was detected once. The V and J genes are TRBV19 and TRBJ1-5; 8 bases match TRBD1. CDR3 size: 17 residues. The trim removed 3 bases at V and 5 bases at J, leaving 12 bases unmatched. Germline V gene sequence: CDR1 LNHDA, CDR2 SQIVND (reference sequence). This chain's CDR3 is CASSIVSRSGGDQPQHF. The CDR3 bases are TGTGCCAGTAGTATTGTATCCAGGTCAGGGGGCGATCAGCCCCAGCATTTT.